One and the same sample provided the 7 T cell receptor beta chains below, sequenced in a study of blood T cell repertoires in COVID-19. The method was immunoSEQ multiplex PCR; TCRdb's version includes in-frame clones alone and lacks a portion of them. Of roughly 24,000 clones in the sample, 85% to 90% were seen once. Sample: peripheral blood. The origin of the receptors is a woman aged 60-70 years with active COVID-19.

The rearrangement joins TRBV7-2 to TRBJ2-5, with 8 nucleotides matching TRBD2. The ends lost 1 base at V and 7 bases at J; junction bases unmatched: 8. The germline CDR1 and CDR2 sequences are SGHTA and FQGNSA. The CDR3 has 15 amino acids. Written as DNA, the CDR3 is TGTGCCAGCAGCTTAGGAGCGGGAGCTGATGGGACCCAGTACTTC. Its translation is CASSLGAGADGTQYF.

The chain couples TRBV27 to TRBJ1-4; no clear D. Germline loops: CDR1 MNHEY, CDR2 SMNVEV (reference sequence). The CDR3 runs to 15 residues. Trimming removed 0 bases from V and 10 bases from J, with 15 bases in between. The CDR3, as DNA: TGTGCCAGCAGTTTATCATCGACACCCCTCGGAAAACTGTTTTTT. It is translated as CASSLSSTPLGKLFF.

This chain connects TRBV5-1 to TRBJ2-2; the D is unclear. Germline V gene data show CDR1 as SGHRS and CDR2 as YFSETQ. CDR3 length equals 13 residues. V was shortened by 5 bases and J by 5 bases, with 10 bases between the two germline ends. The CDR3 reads CASSQEPTGELFF. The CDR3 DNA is TGCGCCAGCAGTCAGGAACCGACCGGGGAGCTGTTTTTT.

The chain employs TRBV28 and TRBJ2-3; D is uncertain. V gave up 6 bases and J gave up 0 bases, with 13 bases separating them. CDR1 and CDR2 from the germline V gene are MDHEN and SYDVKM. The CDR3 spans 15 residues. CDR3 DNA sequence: TGTGCCAGCAGCCCCCCCGACATAAGCACAGATACGCAGTATTTT. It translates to CASSPPDISTDTQYF.

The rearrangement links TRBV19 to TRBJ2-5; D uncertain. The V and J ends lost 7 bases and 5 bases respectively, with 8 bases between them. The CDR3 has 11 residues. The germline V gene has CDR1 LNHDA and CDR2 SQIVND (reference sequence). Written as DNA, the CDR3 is TGTGCCAGTACCTCGTCGGAGACCCAGTACTTC. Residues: CASTSSETQYF.

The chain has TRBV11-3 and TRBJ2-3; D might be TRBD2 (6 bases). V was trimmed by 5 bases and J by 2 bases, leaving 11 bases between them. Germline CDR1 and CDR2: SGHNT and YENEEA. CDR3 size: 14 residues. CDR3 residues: CASSPRDSTDTQYF. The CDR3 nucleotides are TGTGCCAGCAGCCCCCGGGACTCCACAGATACGCAGTATTTT.

CDR3 sequence (DNA): TGTGCCAGCAGCCCCAGGACAAACAATGAGCAGTTCTTC. Amino acid sequence: CASSPRTNNEQFF. The rearrangement joins TRBV7-9 to TRBJ2-1; D may be TRBD1 (5 bases). The V end lost 5 bases, the J end lost 5 bases, and 10 bases lay between the germline ends. CDR1 and CDR2 (germline): SEHNR, FQNEAQ (reference sequence). The CDR3 runs 13 residues. Filled out from reference TRBV7-9 and TRBJ2-1, the complete variable domain reads DTGVSQNPRHKITKRGQNVTFRCDPISEHNRLYWYRQTLGQGPEFLTYFQNEAQLEKSRLLSDRFSAERPKGSFSTLEIQRTEQGDSAMYLCASSPRTNNEQFFGPGTRLTVL.